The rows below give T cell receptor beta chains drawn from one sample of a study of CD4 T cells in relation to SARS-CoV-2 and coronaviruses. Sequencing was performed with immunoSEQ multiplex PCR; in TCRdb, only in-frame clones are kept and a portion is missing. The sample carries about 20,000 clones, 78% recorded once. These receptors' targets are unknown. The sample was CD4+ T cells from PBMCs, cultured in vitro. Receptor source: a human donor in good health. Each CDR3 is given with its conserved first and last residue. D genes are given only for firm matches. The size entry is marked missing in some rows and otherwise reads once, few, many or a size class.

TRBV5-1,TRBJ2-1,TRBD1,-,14,TGCGCCAGCAGCACCCTGACAGGGGATTATGAGCAGTTCTTC,CASSTLTGDYEQFF
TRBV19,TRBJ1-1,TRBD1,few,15,TGTGCCAGTAGTTCCCAGGGGGCGATGAACACTGAAGCTTTCTTT,CASSSQGAMNTEAFF
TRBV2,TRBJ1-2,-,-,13,TGTGCCAGCAGGCCTAGACAGACCTATGGCTACACCTTC,CASRPRQTYGYTF
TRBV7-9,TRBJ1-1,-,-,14,TGTGCCAGCAGCTTCGACCGGAGAAACACTGAAGCTTTCTTT,CASSFDRRNTEAFF
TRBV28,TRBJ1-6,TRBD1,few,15,TGTGCCAGCAGTTTAGGACAGGGAGATAATTCACCCCTCCACTTT,CASSLGQGDNSPLHF
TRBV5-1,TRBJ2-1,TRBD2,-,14,TGCGCCAGCAGTCTAAACCCTAGCGGGGACGAGCAGTTCTTC,CASSLNPSGDEQFF
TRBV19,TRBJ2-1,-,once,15,TGTGCCAGTACTGACAGTTCGGGGACCTACAATGAGCAGTTCTTC,CASTDSSGTYNEQFF
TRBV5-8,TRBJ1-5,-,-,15,TGTGCCAGCAGCCCAAATCCTGGGAATTTTCAGCCCCAGCATTTT,CASSPNPGNFQPQHF
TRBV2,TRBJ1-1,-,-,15,TGTGCCAGCATTAGGGAGGGGGTTTGGAACACTGAAGCTTTCTTT,CASIREGVWNTEAFF
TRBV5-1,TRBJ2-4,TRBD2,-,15,TGCGCCAGCAGCGGGGAGGGAGCGCCCAAAAACATTCAGTACTTC,CASSGEGAPKNIQYF
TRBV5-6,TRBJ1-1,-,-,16,TGTGCCAGCAGCTTGGATGGACTGAGATTGAACACTGAAGCTTTCTTT,CASSLDGLRLNTEAFF
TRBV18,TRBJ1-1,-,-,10,TGTGCCAGCGGAAACACTGAAGCTTTCTTT,CASGNTEAFF
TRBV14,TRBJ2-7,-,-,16,TGTGCCAGCAGCCATGTTCGAGCGGGTATAAGTTACGAGCAGTACTTC,CASSHVRAGISYEQYF
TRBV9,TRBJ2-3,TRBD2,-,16,TGTGCCAGCAGCCCCACTAGCGGGAGGGCCACAGATACGCAGTATTTT,CASSPTSGRATDTQYF
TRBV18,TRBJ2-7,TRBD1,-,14,TGTGCCAGCTCAACCTCACCGACAGGGGTCGAGCAGTACTTC,CASSTSPTGVEQYF
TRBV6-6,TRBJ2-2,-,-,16,TGTGCCAGCAGTAAACAGGGCTTAGATATAGCCGGGGAGCTGTTTTTT,CASSKQGLDIAGELFF
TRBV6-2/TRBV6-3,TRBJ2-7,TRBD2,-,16,TGTGCCAGCAGTTATCCTAGCGGGAGGGAGGGATACGAGCAGTACTTC,CASSYPSGREGYEQYF
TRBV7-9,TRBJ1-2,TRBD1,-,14,TGTGCCAGCAGCAACTTCGACAGGGGCTATGGCTACACCTTC,CASSNFDRGYGYTF
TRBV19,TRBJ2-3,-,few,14,TGTGCCAGTAGTATAGTTCCAAACACAGATACGCAGTATTTT,CASSIVPNTDTQYF
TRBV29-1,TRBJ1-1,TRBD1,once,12,TGCAGCGCAACGACAGGGGCCACGGGGGCTTTCTTT,CSATTGATGAFF
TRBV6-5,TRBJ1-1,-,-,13,TGTGCCAGCAGGCTTAAACCCAACACTGAAGCTTTCTTT,CASRLKPNTEAFF
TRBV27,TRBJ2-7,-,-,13,TGTGCCAGCAGTTTTGGGCCGACCTACGAGCAGTACTTC,CASSFGPTYEQYF
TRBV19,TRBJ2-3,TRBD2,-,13,TGTGCCATTAGAGAGCGGGAGTCGGATACGCAGTATTTT,CAIRERESDTQYF
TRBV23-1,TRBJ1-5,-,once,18,TGCGCCAGCACTCCCAATGGACATCGGCTAATATATTGTCAGCCCCAGCATTTT,CASTPNGHRLIYCQPQHF
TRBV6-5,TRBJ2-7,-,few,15,TGTGCCAGCAGTTACCTCTCAGGGGGGAACTACGAGCAGTACTTC,CASSYLSGGNYEQYF
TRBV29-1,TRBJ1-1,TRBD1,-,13,TGCAGCGTTCAGGGGGCTAGCGGCACTGAAGCTTTCTTT,CSVQGASGTEAFF
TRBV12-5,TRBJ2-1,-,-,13,TGTGCTAGTGGTTTGGATCAGTTTAATGAGCAGTTCTTC,CASGLDQFNEQFF
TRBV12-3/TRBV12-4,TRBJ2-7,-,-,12,TGTGCCAGCAGTCCGGGGACCTACGAGCAGTACTTC,CASSPGTYEQYF
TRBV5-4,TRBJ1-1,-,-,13,TGTGCCAGCAGCTCAGACATGAACACTGAAGCTTTCTTT,CASSSDMNTEAFF
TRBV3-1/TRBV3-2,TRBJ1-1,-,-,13,TGTGCCAGCAGCCAAGAGATGGTTGGTGAAGCTTTCTTT,CASSQEMVGEAFF
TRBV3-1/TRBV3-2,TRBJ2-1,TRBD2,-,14,TGTGCCAGCAGCCAAGCTAGCGGTTACAATGAGCAGTTCTTC,CASSQASGYNEQFF